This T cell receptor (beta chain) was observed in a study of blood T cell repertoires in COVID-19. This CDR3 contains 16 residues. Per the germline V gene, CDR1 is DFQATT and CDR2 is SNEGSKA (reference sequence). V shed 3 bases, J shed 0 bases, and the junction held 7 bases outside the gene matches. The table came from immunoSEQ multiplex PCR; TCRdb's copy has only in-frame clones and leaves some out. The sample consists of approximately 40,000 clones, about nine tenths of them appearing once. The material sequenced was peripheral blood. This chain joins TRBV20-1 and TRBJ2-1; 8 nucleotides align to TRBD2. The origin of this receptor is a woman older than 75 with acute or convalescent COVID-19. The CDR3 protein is CSASTAGGSSYNEQFF. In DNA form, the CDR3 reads TGCAGTGCTAGTACGGCGGGGGGATCCTCCTACAATGAGCAGTTCTTC.